A single TCR beta chain is shown here with its context. This specimen belongs to a study of neurological immune-mediated disorders. TCRdb re-called the 5' RACE reads through MiXCR, storing one row per CDR3 protein. The table has approximately 44,000 distinct CDR3 sequences, roughly 14% seen once; the top ten hold roughly 3.4%. This CDR3 region has 16 residues. Germline V gene data show CDR1 as DFQATT and CDR2 as SNEGSKA (reference sequence). V is TRBV20-1 and J is TRBJ1-5, with D perhaps matching TRBD1 (5 bases). The source is a woman aged 55-75 years with HTLV-1-associated myelopathy (HAM/TSP). The sequenced material came from CD4+ T cells from blood. CDR3 residues: CSANSRYTGGNQPQHF. CDR3 DNA sequence: TGCAGCGCCAACTCCCGCTACACGGGGGGCAATCAGCCCCAGCATTTT.